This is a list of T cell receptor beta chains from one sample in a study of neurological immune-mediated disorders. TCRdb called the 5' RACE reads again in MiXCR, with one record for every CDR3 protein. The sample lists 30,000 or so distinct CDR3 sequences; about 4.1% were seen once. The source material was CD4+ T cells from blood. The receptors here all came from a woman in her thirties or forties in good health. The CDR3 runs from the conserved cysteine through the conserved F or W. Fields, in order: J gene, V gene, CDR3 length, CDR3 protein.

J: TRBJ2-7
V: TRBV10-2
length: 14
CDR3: CASSGWANSYEQYF

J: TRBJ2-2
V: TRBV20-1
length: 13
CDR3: CSAGGGHGGELFF

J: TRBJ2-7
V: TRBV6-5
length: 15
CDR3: CASSYKWGAPYEQYF

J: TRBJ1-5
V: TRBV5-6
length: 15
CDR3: CASSLGDRVNQPQHF

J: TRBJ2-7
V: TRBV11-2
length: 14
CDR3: CASSLDYASYEQYF

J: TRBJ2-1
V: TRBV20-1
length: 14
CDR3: CSAPGLAGVYEQFF

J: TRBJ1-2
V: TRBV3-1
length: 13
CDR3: CASSQVPNYGYTF

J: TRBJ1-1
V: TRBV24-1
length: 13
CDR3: CATSDSDRDEAFF

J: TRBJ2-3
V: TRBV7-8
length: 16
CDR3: CASSTPRGLGPDTQYF

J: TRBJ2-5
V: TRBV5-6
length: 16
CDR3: CASSLMLTMYQETQYF

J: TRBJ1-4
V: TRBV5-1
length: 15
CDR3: CASSPRTGPNEKLFF

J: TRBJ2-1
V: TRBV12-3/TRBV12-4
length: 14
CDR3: CASRSLRGFGEQFF

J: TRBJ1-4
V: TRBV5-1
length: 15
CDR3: CASSTTGWGNEKLFF

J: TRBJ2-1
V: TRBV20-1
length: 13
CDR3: CSASTTPFNEQFF

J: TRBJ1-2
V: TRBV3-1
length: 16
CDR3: CASSQALGGYNYGYTF

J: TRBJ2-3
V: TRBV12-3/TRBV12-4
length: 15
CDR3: CASSSSGRGTDTQYF

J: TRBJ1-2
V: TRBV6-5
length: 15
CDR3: CASSYDLHRKYGYTF

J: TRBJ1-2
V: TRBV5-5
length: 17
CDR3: CASSFTTMFGVNYGYTF

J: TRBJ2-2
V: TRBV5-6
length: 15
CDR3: CASSRQGADTGELFF

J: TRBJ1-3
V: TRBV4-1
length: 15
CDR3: CASSQVGVPANTIYF

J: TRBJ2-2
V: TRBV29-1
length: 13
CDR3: CSVGTSGTGELFF

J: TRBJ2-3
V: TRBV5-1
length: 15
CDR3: CARLAGGRSTDTQYF

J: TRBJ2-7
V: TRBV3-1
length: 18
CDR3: CASSQASGGDSETYEQYF

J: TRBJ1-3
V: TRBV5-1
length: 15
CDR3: CASSLDVGSGNTIYF

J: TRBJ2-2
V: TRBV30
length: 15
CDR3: CAWRVKTGSAGELFF

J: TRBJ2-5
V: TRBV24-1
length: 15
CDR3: CATSDLAGKKETQYF

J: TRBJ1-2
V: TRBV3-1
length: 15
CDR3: CASSQAGQVMDGYTF

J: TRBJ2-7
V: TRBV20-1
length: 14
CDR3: CSARISSHPYEQYF

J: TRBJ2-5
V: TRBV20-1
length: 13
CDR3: CSAKRQGQETQYF

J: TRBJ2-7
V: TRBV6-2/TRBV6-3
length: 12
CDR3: CASSVGAYEQYF

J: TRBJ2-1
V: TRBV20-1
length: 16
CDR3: CSAPPTRTSGGNEQFF

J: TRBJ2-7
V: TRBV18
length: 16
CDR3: CASSPGRGASTYEQYF

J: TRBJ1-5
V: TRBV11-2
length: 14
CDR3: CASSRGPGNQPQHF

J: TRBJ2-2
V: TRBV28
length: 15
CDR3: CASSLGTGWTGELFF

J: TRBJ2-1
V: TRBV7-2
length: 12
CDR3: CASSSPVGEQFF

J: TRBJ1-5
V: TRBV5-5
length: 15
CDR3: CASSPATGSNQPQHF

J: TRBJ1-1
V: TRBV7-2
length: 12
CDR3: CASSLRIAEAFF

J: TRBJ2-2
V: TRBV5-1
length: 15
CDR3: CASSLSIGGTGELFF

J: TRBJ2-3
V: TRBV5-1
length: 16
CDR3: CASSFTGETSTDTQYF

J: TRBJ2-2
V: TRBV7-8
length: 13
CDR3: CASSLVDTGELFF

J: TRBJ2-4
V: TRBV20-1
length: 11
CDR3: CSVLYKNIQYF